A single sample gave rise to the 14 T cell receptor beta chains below, sequenced in a study of response to subunit inactivated influenza vaccine. TCRdb itself ran the RT-PCR reads through MiXCR, one entry per CDR3 protein. There are under 550,000 distinct CDR3 sequences in the sample; roughly 7.6% occur only once, and 10% to 15% lies in the top ten. Source: PBMCs from blood, taken about 24 months after vaccination. These receptor sequences come from a man aged 50-75 years who received an inactivated influenza vaccine.

In this sample, this clonotype turned up a few times. A much larger clone differs by one base, so this may be a read error. The chain has TRBV10-3 and TRBJ2-3; 12 bases match TRBD2. V shed 6 bases and J 3 bases; nucleotides not matched to a gene: 4. Germline V gene lookup returns CDR1 ENHRY and CDR2 SYGVKD. This CDR3 comprises 15 residues. The CDR3 region has the DNA TGTGCCATCAGACTAGCGGGAGGCAAAACAGATACGCAGTATTTT. It codes for CAIRLAGGKTDTQYF.

V and J are TRBV4-3 and TRBJ1-2; possible D gene TRBD1, 5 bases. Per the germline V gene, CDR1 is LGHNA and CDR2 is YSLEER. V lost 0 bases to trimming and J lost 4 bases, with 12 bases between them. The CDR3 sequence is 15 residues long. The CDR3 DNA sequence: TGCGCCAGCAGCCAAGAGAGAGTAGGGGTCTATGGCTACACCTTC. The encoded protein is CASSQERVGVYGYTF.

V and J are TRBV9 and TRBJ1-1; perhaps TRBD1 as D (5 bases). The CDR3 totals 13 residues. The V end lost 5 bases, the J end lost 9 bases, and 17 bases lay between the germline ends. Per the germline V gene, CDR1 is SGDLS and CDR2 is YYNGEE. This CDR3 reads CASSDPTGGQAFF. The CDR3 coding sequence is TGTGCCAGCAGTGACCCGACGGGGGGACAAGCTTTCTTT.

J is TRBJ1-2 and V is TRBV5-1; 7 bases fit TRBD1. The CDR3 is 15 residues long. J gave up 8 bases and V 0 bases, and 10 bases lay outside the gene matches. Germline-derived CDR1 and CDR2 are SGHRS and YFSETQ. The chain's CDR3 is CASSLDTDRSYGYTF. CDR3 DNA: TGCGCCAGCAGCTTGGATACGGACAGGTCATACGGCTACACCTTC.

The chain joins TRBV10-3 to TRBJ1-1; D ambiguous. Germline CDR1 ENHRY, CDR2 SYGVKD. Trimming removed 8 bases at V and 4 bases at J, with 11 bases between. The CDR3 covers 12 residues. Here the CDR3 reads CAIGQVSTEAFF. The DNA for the CDR3 is TGTGCCATCGGCCAGGTGAGCACTGAAGCTTTCTTT.

The genes are TRBV20-1 and TRBJ2-4, with D perhaps TRBD2 (6 bases). CDR3 length: 14 residues. The germline V and J ends were trimmed by 2 bases and 11 bases, with 19 bases remaining between them. Germline V CDR1 and CDR2: DFQATT, SNEGSKA (reference sequence). Here the CDR3 DNA reads TGCAGTGCTAGACCCGGGAGAGTCGTCCGGTTTCAGTACTTC. This sequence encodes CSARPGRVVRFQYF.

In this sample, this clonotype turned up a few times. This sequence joins TRBV20-1 and TRBJ2-7; TRBD2 agrees at 9 bases. With V trimmed by 1 base and J by 5 bases, 6 bases remained unmatched. The CDR3 loop spans 14 amino acids. Germline V gene sequence: CDR1 DFQATT, CDR2 SNEGSKA (reference sequence). CDR3 DNA: TGCAGTGCTAGAGTAGCGGGGGCCTTGGACGAGCAGTACTTC. This codes for CSARVAGALDEQYF.

V usage is TRBV2 and J usage is TRBJ1-5; D is ambiguous. This CDR3 is 14 amino acids long. Germline V gene data show CDR1 as SNHLY and CDR2 as FYNNEI. V was shortened by 3 bases and J by 7 bases, with 13 bases between the two germline ends. This CDR3 reads CASSDFPPPQPQHF. The DNA of the CDR3 is TGTGCCAGCAGTGACTTTCCACCTCCACAGCCCCAGCATTTT. Looking up the rest from reference TRBV2 and TRBJ1-5 gives the full variable domain: EPEVTQTPSHQVTQMGQEVILRCVPISNHLYFYWYRQILGQKVEFLVSFYNNEISEKSEIFDDQFSVERPDGSNFTLKIRSTKLEDSAMYFCASSDFPPPQPQHFGDGTRLSIL.

This clonotype was observed a handful of times. The chain is built from TRBV14 and TRBJ2-1; maybe TRBD2 (5 bases). The length of the CDR3 is 15 residues. Trimming took off 0 bases at V and 4 bases at J, with 10 bases between the two ends. Per germline, CDR1 SGHDN and CDR2 FVKESK. The CDR3: CASSQEGRVYNEQFF. DNA for the CDR3: TGTGCCAGCAGCCAAGAAGGGCGGGTATACAATGAGCAGTTCTTC. The whole variable domain, filled in from reference TRBV14 and TRBJ2-1, reads EAGVTQFPSHSVIEKGQTVTLRCDPISGHDNLYWYRRVMGKEIKFLLHFVKESKQDESGMPNNRFLAERTGGTYSTLKVQPAELEDSGVYFCASSQEGRVYNEQFFGPGTRLTVL.

This clonotype has only a few counts. CDR3 sequence: CASRNSGGTEAFF. The CDR3 bases are TGTGCCAGCAGGAATAGTGGGGGGACTGAAGCTTTCTTT. The genes are TRBV7-9 and TRBJ1-1, with D possibly being TRBD1 (5 bases). Trimming left V 6 bases short and J 5 bases short, with 13 bases between. CDR3 length: 13 amino acids. CDR1 and CDR2 (germline): SEHNR, FQNEAQ (reference sequence).

This clonotype has a count of ten or more. The J gene is TRBJ1-1, the V gene TRBV6-2 or TRBV6-3; D perhaps matches TRBD1 (6 bases). The germline V gene encodes CDR1 MNHEY and CDR2 SVGEGT. V lost 6 bases to trimming and J lost 10 bases, with 30 bases between them. This CDR3 spans 17 amino acids. For the CDR3, the DNA is TGTGCCAGCAGAGACCTCCGGGGGCCGGTAACTGAAGTCGGAGCTTTCTTT. Translating it yields CASRDLRGPVTEVGAFF.

This rearrangement joins TRBV3-1 to TRBJ2-2; the D gene is possibly TRBD2 (5 bases). The CDR3 runs to 14 residues. V lost 4 bases, J lost 6 bases, and 12 bases lay in between. CDR1 is LGHDT, CDR2 YNNKEL, per germline (reference sequence). The DNA for the CDR3 is TGTGCCAGCAGCCCCCCGACGAGGGCCGGGGAGCTGTTTTTT. It encodes CASSPPTRAGELFF.

A few counts support this clonotype. The chain links TRBV7-9 to TRBJ2-3; a weak D match, TRBD2 (6 bases). CDR1 is SEHNR and CDR2 is FQNEAQ in the germline V gene (reference sequence). Between the trimmed V and J ends, which lost 2 bases and 5 bases, there was a span of 14 bases. The CDR3 covers 15 residues. The CDR3 region has the DNA TGTGCCAGCAGCTTACTAGCGCTCCAGGGAGATACGCAGTATTTT. Amino acids: CASSLLALQGDTQYF. The variable domain in full, completed from reference TRBV7-9 and TRBJ2-3, reads DTGVSQNPRHKITKRGQNVTFRCDPISEHNRLYWYRQTLGQGPEFLTYFQNEAQLEKSRLLSDRFSAERPKGSFSTLEIQRTEQGDSAMYLCASSLLALQGDTQYFGPGTRLTVL.

V gene TRBV5-1 combines with J gene TRBJ1-2, with a tentative D call TRBD1 (5 bases). The CDR3 is made up of 14 amino acids. Germline CDR1 SGHRS, CDR2 YFSETQ. Trimming pared 0 bases from V and 4 bases from J, leaving 10 bases between. The CDR3 DNA reads TGCGCCAGCAGCTTGGAGGCAGGGATCTATGGCTACACCTTC. Its translation: CASSLEAGIYGYTF.